This TCR beta chain originates from a study of cytomegalovirus exposure and HLA in healthy donors. The PCR made use of 60 Vbeta and 13 Jbeta primers. Here immunoSEQ multiplex PCR was the method, and the copy in TCRdb shows in-frame clones only, minus some. Of roughly 45,000 clones in the sample, about 80% are singletons; the top ten hold more than 1.3%. Study results and limitations: In a later analysis, donors in an Asian-associated ancestry cluster reportedly had fewer N-insertions in productive TCRs than the cohort mean.

In regard to this clone: Its cognate antigen is unknown.

The source material was PBMCs. The TCR sequence derives from a man aged 30 to 39 in good health and CMV-seronegative.

In DNA form, the CDR3 reads TGTGCCAGCAGTTTAACCCGGGGACTAGCTTTCTTT. Translating gives CASSLTRGLAFF. V and J are TRBV28 and TRBJ1-1, with D tentatively TRBD1 (5 bases). Germline CDR1 MDHEN, CDR2 SYDVKM. V was pared by 2 bases and J by 10 bases, with 11 bases between. The CDR3 extends over 12 amino acids. Full variable domain (rest looked up from reference TRBV28 and TRBJ1-1): DVKVTQSSRYLVKRTGEKVFLECVQDMDHENMFWYRQDPGLGLRLIYFSYDVKMKEKGDIPEGYSVSREKKERFSLILESASTNQTSMYLCASSLTRGLAFFGQGTRLTVV.